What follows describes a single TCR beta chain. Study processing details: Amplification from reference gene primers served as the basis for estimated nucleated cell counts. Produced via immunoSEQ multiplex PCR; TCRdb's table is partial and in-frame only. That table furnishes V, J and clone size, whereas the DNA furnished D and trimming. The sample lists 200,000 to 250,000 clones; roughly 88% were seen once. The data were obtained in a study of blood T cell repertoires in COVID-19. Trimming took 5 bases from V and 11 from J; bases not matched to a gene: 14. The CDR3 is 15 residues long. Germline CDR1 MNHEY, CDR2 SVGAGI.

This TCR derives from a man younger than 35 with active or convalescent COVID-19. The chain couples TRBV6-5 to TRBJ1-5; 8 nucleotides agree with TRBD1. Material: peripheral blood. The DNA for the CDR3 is TGTGCCAGCAGTAGACAACAGGGGGAAGGTTGGGCCCAGCATTTT. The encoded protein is CASSRQQGEGWAQHF.